This T cell receptor beta chain was identified during a study of blood T cell repertoires in COVID-19 (dated by TCRdb to about 2020). Concerning the study at large: Samples covering the acute and convalescent phases of COVID-19 were provided by collaborators in the United States, Italy and Spain. The samples were drawn from two sources: the first 160 participants of the ongoing ImmuneRACE study, and 1,200 or so subjects contributed by 6 global collaborators. The material from the prospective study consisted of cDNA or gDNA derived from T cells, B-cell-depleted T cells, or PBMCs. The sample metadata nearly always contained a de-identified subject ID, COVID-19 status, age in years and sex. Subjects who had been exposed to COVID-19, were actively infected with it, or had recovered from it provided the deeply sampled blood TCRbeta repertoires that made up the dataset. Where HLA class I and class II types were available, the types were taken from metadata supplied by the sample provider, not from assay-based typing. A freely available public database, intended as a resource for researchers studying the immune response to SARS-CoV-2, is where the repertoires were released. The paper as a whole reports these results and caveats: Clinical and demographic metadata were provided uncurated, with the amount varying by source and participant.

This clone has just one count. Its antigen is unknown. Base qualities were left out, and no much larger clone turns up one base away. The collaborating institutions used their own protocols to collect whole blood in K2EDTA tubes. For TCRbeta analysis, collaborator samples were shipped as frozen whole blood, as isolated PBMCs, or as DNA extracted from either sample type. TCRbeta CDR3 regions were amplified from genomic DNA by means of the immunoSEQ Assay, a bias-controlled multiplex PCR. Per the authors' processing: Within the assay, amplification of reference gene primers was used to estimate how many nucleated cells each sample contained. Sequence reads were collapsed and filtered to measure the absolute abundance of every unique TCRbeta CDR3 rearrangement. For each sample, productive Simpson clonality was calculated as the square root of Simpson's diversity index across productive rearrangements. This immuneACCESS table, as held by TCRdb, lists in-frame sequences with V and J called but not all clones. Of the missing ones, under half trace to an unresolved V gene in checked studies; the others have no known cause. V, J and clone size were drawn from that table, and D and trimming were deduced from the DNA. This sample has about 15,000 clones in its table, and more than 70% of those were observed once. Clones ranked in the top ten supply around 9.7% of the sample.

Trimming accounts for 5 bases at V and 9 bases at J, while the number of junction bases matched to no gene is 7. CDR1 and CDR2 are drawn from the germline V gene (reference sequence): GTSNPN, SVGIG. The CDR3 spans 12 residues, from the cysteine through the phenylalanine. The read is trimmed to its CDR3 DNA, 36 bases read in frame from base 1. Sequenced material: peripheral blood. This sequence uses TRBV30 and TRBJ2-1; TRBD2 fits 7 bases in the junction. The clonotype originates from a man between 65 and 85 years old with acute or convalescent COVID-19. CDR3 sequence: CAWSGGGLEQFF. The DNA reads as follows: TGTGCCTGGTCGGGAGGCGGCCTTGAGCAGTTCTTC.